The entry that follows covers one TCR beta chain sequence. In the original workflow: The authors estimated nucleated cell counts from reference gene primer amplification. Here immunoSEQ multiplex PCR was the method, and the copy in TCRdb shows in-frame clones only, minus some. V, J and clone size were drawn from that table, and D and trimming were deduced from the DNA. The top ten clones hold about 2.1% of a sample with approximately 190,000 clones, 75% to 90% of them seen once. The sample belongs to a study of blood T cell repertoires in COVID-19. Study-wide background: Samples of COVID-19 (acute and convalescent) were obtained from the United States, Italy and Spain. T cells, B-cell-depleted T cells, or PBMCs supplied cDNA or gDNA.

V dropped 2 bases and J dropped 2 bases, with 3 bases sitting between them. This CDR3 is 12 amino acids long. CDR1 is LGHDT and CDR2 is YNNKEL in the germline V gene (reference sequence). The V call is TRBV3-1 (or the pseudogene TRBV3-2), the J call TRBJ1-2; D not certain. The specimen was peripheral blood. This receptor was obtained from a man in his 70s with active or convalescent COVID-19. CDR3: CASSQQNYGYTF. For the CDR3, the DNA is TGTGCCAGCAGCCAACAAAACTATGGCTACACCTTC.